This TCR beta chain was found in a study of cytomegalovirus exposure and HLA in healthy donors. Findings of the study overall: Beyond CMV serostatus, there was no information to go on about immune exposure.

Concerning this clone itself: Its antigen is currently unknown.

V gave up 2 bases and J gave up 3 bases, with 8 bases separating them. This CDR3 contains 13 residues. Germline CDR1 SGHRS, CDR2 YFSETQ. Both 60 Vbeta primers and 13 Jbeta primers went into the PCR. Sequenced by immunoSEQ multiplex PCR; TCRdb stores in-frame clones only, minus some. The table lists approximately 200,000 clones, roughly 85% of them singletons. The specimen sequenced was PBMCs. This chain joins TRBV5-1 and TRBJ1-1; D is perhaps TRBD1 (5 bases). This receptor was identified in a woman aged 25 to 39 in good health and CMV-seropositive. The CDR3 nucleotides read TGCGCCAGCAGCTTCAGGGAATACACTGAAGCTTTCTTT. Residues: CASSFREYTEAFF. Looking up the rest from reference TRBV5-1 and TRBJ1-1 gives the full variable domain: KAGVTQTPRYLIKTRGQQVTLSCSPISGHRSVSWYQQTPGQGLQFLFEYFSETQRNKGNFPGRFSGRQFSNSRSEMNVSTLELGDSALYLCASSFREYTEAFFGQGTRLTVV.